This T cell receptor (beta chain) came from a study of T-cell reconstitution after alpha-beta-depleted transplantation in children. Preparation of the TCRbeta library involved a method that used unique molecular identifiers. TCRdb redid the calling of the PCR reads with MiXCR, one entry per CDR3 protein. The data show hundreds of thousands of distinct CDR3 sequences, around 16% seen once. The study's findings and limits: Alpha-beta T cells about two months after transplant reportedly derived from several hundred expanded graft clones.

This clonotype showed up many times. The antigen remains unidentified. The germline V and J ends were trimmed by 5 bases and 2 bases, with 19 bases remaining between them. The CDR3 runs to 16 residues. Germline assignment: CDR1 MNHEY and CDR2 SVGEGT. This chain joins TRBV6-2 or TRBV6-3 and TRBJ2-7; D not certain. Sequenced here: PBMCs, mostly from graft donor cells, sampled 360 days after TCRalphabeta/CD19-depleted stem cell transplant. This receptor was identified in a boy under three years old who had a stem cell transplant for Wiskott-Aldrich syndrome, so the T cells may come from the graft donor. This CDR3 reads CASSPRSRASTYEQYF. The CDR3 DNA is TGTGCCAGCAGTCCCCGCTCGAGAGCGTCTACCTACGAGCAGTACTTC.